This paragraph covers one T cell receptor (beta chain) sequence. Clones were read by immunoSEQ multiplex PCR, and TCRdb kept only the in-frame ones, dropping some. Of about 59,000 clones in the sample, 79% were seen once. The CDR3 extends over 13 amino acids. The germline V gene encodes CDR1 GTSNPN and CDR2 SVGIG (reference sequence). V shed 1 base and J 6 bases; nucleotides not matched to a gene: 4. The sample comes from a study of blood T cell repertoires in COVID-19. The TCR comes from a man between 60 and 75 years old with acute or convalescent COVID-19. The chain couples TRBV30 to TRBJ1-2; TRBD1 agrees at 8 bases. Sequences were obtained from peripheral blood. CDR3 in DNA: TGTGCCTGGAGTGGATGGACAGGGAATGGCTACACCTTC. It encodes CAWSGWTGNGYTF. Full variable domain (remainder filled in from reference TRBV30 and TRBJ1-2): SQTIHQWPATLVQPVGSPLSLECTVEGTSNPNLYWYRQAAGRGLQLLFYSVGIGQISSEVPQNLSASRPQDRQFILSSKKLLLSDSGFYLCAWSGWTGNGYTFGSGTRLTVV.